This is a list of T cell receptor beta chains from one sample in a study of blood T cells in healthy people across ages. TCRdb analysed the 5' RACE reads with MiXCR anew, one entry per CDR3 protein. The sample consists of about 780,000 distinct CDR3 sequences, around a quarter of them appearing once. The same data also contributed to another study, on T cells of mothers and their children.

The sequencing input was blood. The receptors were gathered from a boy under 18 in good health. Both conserved end residues are part of each CDR3. The order of the fields is clone size, V gene, J gene, D gene, CDR3 protein, CDR3 DNA. A D gene is named only where the DNA matches it firmly. Part of the rows lack a size; the others show once, few, many or a class for expanded clones.

clone_size: .
v_call: TRBV10-3
j_call: TRBJ2-5
d_call: .
cdr3_aa: CAISDPGTTEETQYF
cdr3_nt: TGTGCCATCAGTGACCCCGGGACCACGGAAGAGACCCAGTACTTC

clone_size: few
v_call: TRBV29-1
j_call: TRBJ2-4
d_call: TRBD1
cdr3_aa: CSVDVEGAYKNIQYF
cdr3_nt: TGCAGCGTTGACGTTGAGGGGGCTTACAAAAACATTCAGTACTTC

clone_size: .
v_call: TRBV7-2
j_call: TRBJ2-1
d_call: .
cdr3_aa: CASSPRAGYNEQFF
cdr3_nt: TGTGCCAGCAGCCCAAGGGCGGGGTACAATGAGCAGTTCTTC

clone_size: .
v_call: TRBV7-9
j_call: TRBJ1-3
d_call: .
cdr3_aa: CASSVSSAGNTIYF
cdr3_nt: TGTGCCAGCAGCGTGAGTTCGGCTGGAAACACCATATATTTT

clone_size: .
v_call: TRBV7-3
j_call: TRBJ2-7
d_call: .
cdr3_aa: CASSLTASAGEQYF
cdr3_nt: TGTGCCAGCAGCTTAACGGCCAGTGCAGGCGAGCAGTACTTC

clone_size: .
v_call: TRBV29-1
j_call: TRBJ1-5
d_call: .
cdr3_aa: CSVRNLNQPQHF
cdr3_nt: TGCAGCGTCCGGAACCTTAATCAGCCCCAGCATTTT

clone_size: .
v_call: TRBV7-6
j_call: TRBJ2-5
d_call: TRBD1
cdr3_aa: CASSVTGTGGQETQYF
cdr3_nt: TGTGCCAGCAGCGTAACCGGGACAGGGGGGCAAGAGACCCAGTACTTC

clone_size: few
v_call: TRBV2
j_call: TRBJ1-1
d_call: .
cdr3_aa: CASSAMTADPRAFF
cdr3_nt: TGTGCCAGCAGTGCGATGACAGCGGATCCTAGAGCTTTCTTT

clone_size: .
v_call: TRBV23-1
j_call: TRBJ2-7
d_call: .
cdr3_aa: CASSQSRRGCDEQYF
cdr3_nt: TGCGCCAGCAGTCAATCGAGGAGGGGATGCGACGAGCAGTACTTC

clone_size: .
v_call: TRBV7-9
j_call: TRBJ2-2
d_call: .
cdr3_aa: CASSRDQSLGELFF
cdr3_nt: TGTGCCAGCAGCCGGGACCAGTCTCTGGGGGAGCTGTTTTTT

clone_size: .
v_call: TRBV24-1
j_call: TRBJ2-1
d_call: TRBD1
cdr3_aa: CATSEGQGSFEQFF
cdr3_nt: TGTGCCACCAGTGAGGGACAGGGGTCGTTTGAGCAGTTCTTC

clone_size: once
v_call: TRBV12-3/TRBV12-4
j_call: TRBJ1-1
d_call: .
cdr3_aa: CASSSTQGNEAFF
cdr3_nt: TGTGCCAGCAGCTCGACGCAGGGGAATGAAGCTTTCTTT

clone_size: few
v_call: TRBV2
j_call: TRBJ1-5
d_call: TRBD1
cdr3_aa: CASRGTGAGQPQHF
cdr3_nt: TGTGCCAGCAGGGGGACAGGGGCCGGTCAGCCCCAGCATTTT

clone_size: few
v_call: TRBV25-1
j_call: TRBJ1-6
d_call: .
cdr3_aa: CASRRGSGNSPLHF
cdr3_nt: TGTGCCAGCCGCCGGGGGTCAGGGAATTCACCCCTCCACTTT

clone_size: .
v_call: TRBV6-5
j_call: TRBJ1-2
d_call: .
cdr3_aa: CAGTPARGLGYTF
cdr3_nt: TGTGCCGGCACCCCGGCGAGAGGGTTGGGCTACACCTTC

clone_size: many
v_call: TRBV7-3
j_call: TRBJ2-1
d_call: TRBD1
cdr3_aa: CASSQQGARTYNEQFF
cdr3_nt: TGTGCCAGCAGCCAACAGGGGGCGCGCACCTACAATGAGCAGTTCTTC

clone_size: .
v_call: TRBV4-3
j_call: TRBJ2-3
d_call: .
cdr3_aa: CASSQFSLRTDTQYF
cdr3_nt: TGCGCCAGCAGCCAATTCAGCTTAAGGACAGATACGCAGTATTTT

clone_size: .
v_call: TRBV7-2
j_call: TRBJ2-7
d_call: .
cdr3_aa: CASSLNSMSSYEQYF
cdr3_nt: TGTGCCAGCAGCCTGAACAGTATGAGCTCCTACGAGCAGTACTTC

clone_size: few
v_call: TRBV30
j_call: TRBJ1-1
d_call: TRBD1
cdr3_aa: CAWSPQGAEAFF
cdr3_nt: TGTGCCTGGAGTCCACAGGGGGCTGAAGCTTTCTTT

clone_size: .
v_call: TRBV6-2/TRBV6-3
j_call: TRBJ2-5
d_call: .
cdr3_aa: CASSYPGSTQYF
cdr3_nt: TGTGCCAGCAGTTACCCCGGGAGCACCCAGTACTTC

clone_size: many
v_call: TRBV19
j_call: TRBJ2-7
d_call: .
cdr3_aa: CASSSGPPYEQYF
cdr3_nt: TGTGCCAGTAGTTCGGGACCGCCATACGAGCAGTACTTC

clone_size: .
v_call: TRBV6-4
j_call: TRBJ2-1
d_call: .
cdr3_aa: CASSDEWSIPMGEQFF
cdr3_nt: TGTGCCAGCAGTGACGAGTGGTCTATTCCGATGGGTGAGCAGTTCTTC

clone_size: .
v_call: TRBV20-1
j_call: TRBJ1-2
d_call: TRBD1
cdr3_aa: CSVSTGSDYGYTF
cdr3_nt: TGCAGTGTGTCGACAGGGTCCGACTATGGCTACACCTTC

clone_size: many
v_call: TRBV6-5
j_call: TRBJ2-7
d_call: .
cdr3_aa: CASSYGQGLLYEQYF
cdr3_nt: TGTGCCAGCAGTTACGGGCAGGGCCTTCTCTACGAGCAGTACTTC

clone_size: few
v_call: TRBV12-3/TRBV12-4
j_call: TRBJ1-4
d_call: .
cdr3_aa: CASTFSRQANEKLFF
cdr3_nt: TGTGCCAGCACCTTTAGTAGACAGGCTAATGAAAAACTGTTTTTT

clone_size: .
v_call: TRBV5-6
j_call: TRBJ1-6
d_call: .
cdr3_aa: CASSFRTTERYYNSPLHF
cdr3_nt: TGTGCCAGCAGCTTTCGCACGACAGAGAGATACTATAATTCACCCCTCCACTTT

clone_size: few
v_call: TRBV20-1
j_call: TRBJ2-4
d_call: .
cdr3_aa: CSALGLQNIQYF
cdr3_nt: TGCAGTGCGCTGGGACTCCAAAACATTCAGTACTTC

clone_size: few
v_call: TRBV15
j_call: TRBJ1-4
d_call: TRBD1
cdr3_aa: CATSIARGLTVNNEKLFF
cdr3_nt: TGTGCCACCAGCATCGCAAGGGGGCTGACGGTTAATAATGAAAAACTGTTTTTT

clone_size: few
v_call: TRBV5-1
j_call: TRBJ1-4
d_call: .
cdr3_aa: CASSDGAHNEKLFF
cdr3_nt: TGCGCCAGCAGCGACGGGGCTCATAATGAAAAACTGTTTTTT

clone_size: .
v_call: TRBV5-1
j_call: TRBJ2-1
d_call: TRBD1
cdr3_aa: CASSQTGERYNEQFF
cdr3_nt: TGCGCCAGCAGCCAGACAGGGGAGAGGTACAATGAGCAGTTCTTC

clone_size: few
v_call: TRBV12-3/TRBV12-4
j_call: TRBJ2-7
d_call: .
cdr3_aa: CASSFRHEQYF
cdr3_nt: TGTGCCAGCTCTTTCAGACACGAGCAGTACTTC

clone_size: few
v_call: TRBV29-1
j_call: TRBJ2-1
d_call: .
cdr3_aa: CSVGNLRRQGGNNEQFF
cdr3_nt: TGCAGCGTTGGTAACCTTCGCCGACAGGGAGGAAACAATGAGCAGTTCTTC

clone_size: .
v_call: TRBV11-2
j_call: TRBJ2-5
d_call: TRBD1
cdr3_aa: CASSPWTGTAETQYF
cdr3_nt: TGTGCCAGCAGCCCCTGGACAGGGACGGCGGAGACCCAGTACTTC

clone_size: .
v_call: TRBV12-3/TRBV12-4
j_call: TRBJ1-1
d_call: TRBD1
cdr3_aa: CASSTTGPTEAFF
cdr3_nt: TGTGCCAGCAGTACGACAGGGCCCACTGAAGCTTTCTTT

clone_size: .
v_call: TRBV7-3
j_call: TRBJ2-5
d_call: .
cdr3_aa: CASSLIGDPQETQYF
cdr3_nt: TGTGCCAGCAGCCTCATTGGGGACCCGCAAGAGACCCAGTACTTC

clone_size: few
v_call: TRBV29-1
j_call: TRBJ1-2
d_call: .
cdr3_aa: CSVESPGLNYGYTF
cdr3_nt: TGCAGCGTTGAAAGCCCAGGGTTGAACTATGGCTACACCTTC

clone_size: .
v_call: TRBV25-1
j_call: TRBJ2-2
d_call: .
cdr3_aa: CASSGLPGHKNTGELFF
cdr3_nt: TGTGCCAGCAGTGGTCTTCCGGGACACAAGAACACCGGGGAGCTGTTTTTT

clone_size: few
v_call: TRBV29-1
j_call: TRBJ2-7
d_call: .
cdr3_aa: CSVAPINGGYEQYF
cdr3_nt: TGCAGCGTTGCGCCAATAAACGGGGGCTACGAGCAGTACTTC